This T cell receptor beta chain originates from a study of neurological immune-mediated disorders. In the study overall: Relapsing-remitting disease was seen in about 90% of the 34 multiple sclerosis patients, and secondary progressive disease was seen in 3.

Unsorted libraries came from 2 million PBMCs stored at -80 °C. General observations from the study: Phylogenetic grouping assigned the repertoires of 18 of 34 multiple sclerosis patients to one related-CDR3 cluster, which constitutes a possible signature.

J was trimmed by 2 bases and V by 3 bases; bases with no gene match: 0. Germline V gives CDR1 DFQATT, CDR2 SNEGSKA (reference sequence). The CDR3 has 14 residues. TCRdb called the 5' RACE reads again in MiXCR, with one record for every CDR3 protein. The table shows some 50,000 distinct CDR3 sequences, with about 2% occurring only once. This clonotype was counted many times. Antigen: not known. The sequence derives from a middle-aged woman with multiple sclerosis. The specimen was PBMCs. The chain is built from TRBV20-1 and TRBJ2-6; 8 nucleotides align to TRBD1. This chain's CDR3 is CSARDRAGANVLTF. The CDR3 region has the DNA TGCAGTGCTAGGGACAGGGCTGGGGCCAACGTCCTGACTTTC.